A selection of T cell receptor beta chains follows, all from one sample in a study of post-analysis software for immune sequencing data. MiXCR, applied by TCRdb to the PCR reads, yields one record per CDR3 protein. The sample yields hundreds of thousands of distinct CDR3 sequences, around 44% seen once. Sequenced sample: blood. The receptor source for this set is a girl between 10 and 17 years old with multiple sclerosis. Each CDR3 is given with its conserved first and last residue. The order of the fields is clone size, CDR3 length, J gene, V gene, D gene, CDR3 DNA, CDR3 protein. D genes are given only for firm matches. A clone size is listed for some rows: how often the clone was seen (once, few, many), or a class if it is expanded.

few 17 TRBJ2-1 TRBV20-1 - TGCAGTGCTCGCCGGGACAACGACCGCCGCTCCTACAATGAGCAGTTCTTC CSARRDNDRRSYNEQFF
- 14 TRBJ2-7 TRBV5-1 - TGCGCCAGCAGCTTGGGCCGCTACCGGGGCGAGCAGTACTTC CASSLGRYRGEQYF
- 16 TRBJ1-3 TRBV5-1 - TGCGCCAGCAGCTTGCCCAGGGAGAGCTCTGGAAACACCATATATTTT CASSLPRESSGNTIYF
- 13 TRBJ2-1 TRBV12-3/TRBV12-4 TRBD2 TGTGCCAGCAGTTTATCCAGGGAGGGTGAGCAGTTCTTC CASSLSREGEQFF
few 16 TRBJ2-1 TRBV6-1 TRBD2 TGTGCCAGCAGTGAAGGGAGCGGGGGTCCCTACAATGAGCAGTTCTTC CASSEGSGGPYNEQFF
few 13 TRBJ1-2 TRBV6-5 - TGTGCCAGCAGTTACAGGAGTAACTATGGCTACACCTTC CASSYRSNYGYTF
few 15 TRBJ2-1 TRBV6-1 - TGTGCCAGCAGTGGCAGGGGCATCTCCTACAATGAGCAGTTCTTC CASSGRGISYNEQFF
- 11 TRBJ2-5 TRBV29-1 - TGCAGCGTTGGGACGGTGGGGACCCAGTACTTC CSVGTVGTQYF
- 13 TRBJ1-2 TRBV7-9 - TGTGCCAGCACCCCGAATGTTAACTATGGCTACACCTTC CASTPNVNYGYTF
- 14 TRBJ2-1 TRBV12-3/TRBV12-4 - TGTGCCAGTGCGCGGGAAATTATGAACAATGAGCAGTTCTTC CASAREIMNNEQFF
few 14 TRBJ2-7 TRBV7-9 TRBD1 TGTGCCAGCAAACTTACGGGACAGGGCTACGAGCAGTACTTC CASKLTGQGYEQYF
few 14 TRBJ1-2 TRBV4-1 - TGCGCCAGCAGCCAAGAGGCAGGAGCCTATGGCTACACCTTC CASSQEAGAYGYTF
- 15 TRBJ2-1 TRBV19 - TGTGCCAGTAGTCTTGACCCGGTACCCTACAATGAGCAGTTCTTC CASSLDPVPYNEQFF
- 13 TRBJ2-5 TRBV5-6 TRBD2 TGTGCCAGCAGCTTGAGTAGCGGGGAGACCCAGTACTTC CASSLSSGETQYF
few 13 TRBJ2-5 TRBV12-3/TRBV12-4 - TGTGCCAGCAGACAGGGTGAGGGAGAGACCCAGTACTTC CASRQGEGETQYF
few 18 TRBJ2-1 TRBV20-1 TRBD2 TGCAGTGCTAGAGGTGGCGGACTAGCGGGGGGCCGATACAATGAGCAGTTCTTC CSARGGGLAGGRYNEQFF
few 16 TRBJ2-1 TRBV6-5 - TGTGCCAGCAGTACCTTTTACAGGAGCTCCTACAATGAGCAGTTCTTC CASSTFYRSSYNEQFF
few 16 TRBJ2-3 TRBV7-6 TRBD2 TGTGCCAGCAGCTCGCCGCCGGGACTAGTCACAGATACGCAGTATTTT CASSSPPGLVTDTQYF
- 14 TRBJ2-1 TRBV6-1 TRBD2 TGTGCCAGCAGTGTCGCGGGGGTGTACAATGAGCAGTTCTTC CASSVAGVYNEQFF
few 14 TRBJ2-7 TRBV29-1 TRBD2 TGCAGCGTTGTAGCGGGGAGAGAAGTCTACGAGCAGTACTTC CSVVAGREVYEQYF